This T cell receptor (beta chain) was captured in a study of blood T cell repertoires in COVID-19. The overall study: Sources were T cells, B-cell-depleted T cells, or PBMCs; the material itself was cDNA or gDNA.

This clone was seen a few times. Germline assignment: CDR1 SGHTA and CDR2 FQGNSA. The CDR3 has 17 amino acids. Deletions cut 7 bases from V and 0 bases from J, with 21 bases between. Authors' data handling: Estimated nucleated cell counts came from reference gene primer amplification. Sequencing used immunoSEQ multiplex PCR; TCRdb keeps in-frame clones, though not all of them. V, J and clone size reflect that table, while D and trimming were determined from the DNA. The table shows about 270,000 clones, with 84% occurring only once. The sequence was obtained from a human donor in a cohort sampled during active COVID-19. Source material: peripheral blood. The genes are TRBV7-2 and TRBJ1-1; unclear D gene. DNA of the CDR3: TGTGCCAGCAAACCCGCGAATACCAGGCAGATGAACACTGAAGCTTTCTTT. It yields the protein CASKPANTRQMNTEAFF.